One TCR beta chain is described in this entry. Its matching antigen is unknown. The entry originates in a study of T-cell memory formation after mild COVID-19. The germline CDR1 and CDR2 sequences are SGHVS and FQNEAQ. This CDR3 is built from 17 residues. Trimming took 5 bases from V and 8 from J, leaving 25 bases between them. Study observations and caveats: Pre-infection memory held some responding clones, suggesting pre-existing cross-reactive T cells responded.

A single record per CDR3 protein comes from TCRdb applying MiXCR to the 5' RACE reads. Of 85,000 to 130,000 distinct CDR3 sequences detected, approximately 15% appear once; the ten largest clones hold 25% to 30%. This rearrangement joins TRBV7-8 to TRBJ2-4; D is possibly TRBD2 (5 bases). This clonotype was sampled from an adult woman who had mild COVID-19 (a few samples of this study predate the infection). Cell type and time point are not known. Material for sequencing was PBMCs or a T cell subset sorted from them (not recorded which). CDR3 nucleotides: TGTGCCAGCAGCCCCGGTCTTCCGCGGACGACTAAAGACATTCAGTACTTC. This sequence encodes CASSPGLPRTTKDIQYF.